These 30 T cell receptor beta chains share one sample of origin, sequenced in a study of CD8+CD57+ T cells in acquired aplastic anemia. Genomic DNA acted as the template from which TCR beta VDJ combination and CDR3 sequence profiling were carried out. Using its own MiXCR run on the reads, TCRdb lists one record per CDR3 protein. The table lists 300,000 or so distinct CDR3 sequences, approximately 55% of them singletons. Source material: sorted CD4+, CD8+, or CD8+CD57+ T cells (not recorded which) from PBMCs. Receptors were obtained from a human donor with severe aplastic anemia or a healthy control (not recorded which).

This clonotype was detected only once. V and J are TRBV10-3 and TRBJ1-3; D gene unclear. Trimming left V 3 bases short and J 0 bases short, with 6 bases between. There are 14 residues in the CDR3. The germline gives CDR1 ENHRY, CDR2 SYGVKD. CDR3 residues: CAISERPSGNTIYF. DNA of the CDR3: TGTGCCATCAGTGAACGGCCCTCTGGAAACACCATATATTTT.

The chain carries TRBV25-1 and TRBJ1-1; 12 bases fit TRBD1. The CDR3 is 13 amino acids. Germline values: CDR1 MGHDK, CDR2 SYGVNS. This CDR3 reads CAAGQGASTEAFF. CDR3 bases: TGTGCGGCGGGACAGGGGGCCAGCACTGAAGCTTTCTTT.

This clonotype was observed a handful of times. The chain links TRBV14 to TRBJ1-4; D not certain. The CDR3 has 13 residues. Germline V gene lookup returns CDR1 SGHDN and CDR2 FVKESK. V shed 0 bases and J shed 11 bases, with 10 bases lying between them. The CDR3 spells CASSQEEGIKLFF. CDR3 in DNA: TGTGCCAGCAGCCAAGAAGAGGGAATCAAACTGTTTTTT.

The rearrangement joins TRBV4-1 to TRBJ2-5; TRBD2 matches at 10 bases. CDR3 length: 16 residues. V was clipped by 3 bases and J by 4 bases; unmatched bases: 8. Germline V gives CDR1 MGHRA, CDR2 YSYEKL. The CDR3 bases are TGCGCCAGCAGCCAGGCAGCGGGGGGGCCGGGAGAGACCCAGTACTTC. It codes for CASSQAAGGPGETQYF.

The V and J genes are TRBV20-1 and TRBJ1-5; D call uncertain. The CDR3 length is 13 residues. The germline V and J ends were trimmed by 3 bases and 3 bases, with 9 bases remaining between them. CDR1 and CDR2 from the germline V gene are DFQATT and SNEGSKA (reference sequence). The CDR3 reads CSASWEPNQPQHF. The CDR3 DNA reads as TGCAGTGCTAGCTGGGAACCCAATCAGCCCCAGCATTTT.

The J gene is TRBJ1-2, the V gene TRBV24-1, with TRBD1 matching 7 bases. After removal of 5 bases from V and 4 bases from J, the junction contained 3 bases not matched to a gene. There are 13 residues in the CDR3. Germline V gives CDR1 KGHDR, CDR2 SFDVKD. The CDR3 protein is CATSGTGAYGYTF. The CDR3 coding sequence is TGTGCCACCAGTGGAACAGGGGCCTATGGCTACACCTTC.

This clonotype was seen at least ten times. This chain links TRBV20-1 with TRBJ2-3, with 9 bases lining up with TRBD1. CDR3 length: 15 residues. Germline values: CDR1 DFQATT, CDR2 SNEGSKA (reference sequence). With 0 bases clipped from V and 1 base from J, the junction kept 2 bases outside the gene matches. CDR3 protein: CSARDRTGGTDTQYF. The CDR3 DNA follows: TGCAGTGCTAGAGATAGGACAGGGGGCACAGATACGCAGTATTTT.

The CDR3 region is CATSDVDTNQPQHF. Here the CDR3 DNA reads TGTGCCACCAGTGATGTCGACACCAATCAGCCCCAGCATTTT. The chain combines TRBV24-1 with TRBJ1-5; D uncertain. With 3 bases removed from V and 3 bases from J, the gap between germline ends came to 8 bases. Germline CDR1 is KGHDR and CDR2 is SFDVKD. The CDR3 runs to 14 residues.

The CDR3 protein is CSARGAETQYF. The CDR3 DNA sequence: TGCAGTGCTAGGGGGGCGGAGACCCAGTACTTC. The gene calls are TRBV20-1 and TRBJ2-5, with a tentative D call TRBD1 (6 bases). The V end lost 3 bases, the J end lost 5 bases, and 7 bases lay between the germline ends. The CDR3 loop spans 11 amino acids. The germline V gene has CDR1 DFQATT and CDR2 SNEGSKA (reference sequence).

The chain is built from TRBV19 and TRBJ2-3; 7 positions match TRBD1. The CDR3 extends over 15 amino acids. Trimming cost V 8 bases and J 2 bases; bases outside gene matches: 10. Germline values: CDR1 LNHDA, CDR2 SQIVND (reference sequence). The CDR3 region is CASSIGQAHTDTQYF. CDR3 sequence (DNA): TGTGCCAGTTCGATCGGACAGGCCCACACAGATACGCAGTATTTT.

This clonotype has only a few counts. The CDR3 loop is CAITGNVNYGYTF. CDR3 nucleotide sequence: TGTGCCATCACAGGGAACGTCAACTATGGCTACACCTTC. The chain recombines TRBV6-9 with TRBJ1-2, with D perhaps matching TRBD1 (6 bases). V was shortened by 10 bases and J by 2 bases, with 14 bases between the two germline ends. The germline V gene encodes CDR1 MNHGY and CDR2 SVAAGI. The CDR3 is made up of 13 amino acids.

This clonotype was observed many times. The chain joins TRBV6-5 to TRBJ1-6; TRBD1 aligns across 11 bases. The CDR3 contains 18 residues. Looked up from germline, CDR1 is MNHEY and CDR2 is SVGAGI. V gave up 6 bases and J gave up 1 base; unmatched junction bases: 8. DNA for the CDR3: TGTGCCAGCAGCACCGGGACAGGGGGTATTTCCTATAATTCACCCCTCCACTTT. Translated, it gives CASSTGTGGISYNSPLHF.

With respect to this clonotype: A much larger clone lies a single base off, so this may be a read error. The chain uses TRBV6-5 and TRBJ2-4; 10 nucleotides line up with TRBD1. The ends lost 10 bases at V and 9 bases at J; junction bases unmatched: 15. There are 15 residues in the CDR3. Per germline, CDR1 MNHEY and CDR2 SVGAGI. The CDR3 DNA reads as TGTGCCAACAGCGAGGGGACAGGGGCTCCGAGCATTCAGTACTTC. This gives the protein CANSEGTGAPSIQYF.

V is TRBV7-9 and J is TRBJ2-2; no definite D call. V shed 2 bases and J shed 8 bases, with 9 bases lying between them. Germline V lookup: CDR1 SEHNR, CDR2 FQNEAQ (reference sequence). The CDR3 sequence is 13 residues long. DNA of the CDR3: TGTGCCAGCAGCTTAATCATCAGTGGGGAGCTGTTTTTT. Translating gives CASSLIISGELFF.

The chain's CDR3 is CAISEARTGNTEAFF. CDR3 coding DNA: TGTGCCATCAGTGAGGCCAGAACAGGGAACACTGAAGCTTTCTTT. The V call is TRBV10-3, the J call TRBJ1-1; possibly TRBD1 for D (5 bases). Germline assignment: CDR1 ENHRY and CDR2 SYGVKD. This CDR3 is 15 amino acids long. Trimming stripped 2 bases from V and 1 base from J, with 11 bases between.

V and J are TRBV5-1 and TRBJ1-6; 8 bases are shared with TRBD1. The CDR3 covers 15 residues. CDR1 and CDR2 from the germline V gene are SGHRS and YFSETQ. Trimming removed 0 bases from V and 10 bases from J; junction bases left unmatched: 6. As DNA, the CDR3 is TGCGCCAGCAGCTTGGACCCAGGGGGCGACTCACCCCTCCACTTT. This gives the protein CASSLDPGGDSPLHF. Looking up the rest from reference TRBV5-1 and TRBJ1-6 gives the full variable domain: KAGVTQTPRYLIKTRGQQVTLSCSPISGHRSVSWYQQTPGQGLQFLFEYFSETQRNKGNFPGRFSGRQFSNSRSEMNVSTLELGDSALYLCASSLDPGGDSPLHFGNGTRLTVT.

To note about this clonotype: The junction differs from germline at one of its ends, possibly a read error. This rearrangement joins TRBV20-1 to TRBJ2-5; TRBD1 matches at 7 bases. The J call may be faulty, since TRBJ2-7 better matches the DNA end. This CDR3 is built from 13 residues. Germline CDR1 DFQATT, CDR2 SNEGSKA (reference sequence). The CDR3 is CGASHRGTYEQYF. As DNA, the CDR3 is TGCGGTGCTTCACACAGGGGTACCTACGAGCAGTACTTC.

A single count supports this clonotype. This chain uses TRBV29-1 with TRBJ2-7, with unresolved D. This CDR3 is 14 amino acids long. The V gene's germline CDR1 is SQVTM and CDR2 ANQGSEA. The germline V and J ends were trimmed by 4 bases and 2 bases, with 15 bases remaining between them. CDR3 sequence reads: CSVVSTVYPYEQYF. The CDR3 region has the DNA TGCAGCGTTGTTTCAACAGTTTACCCCTACGAGCAGTACTTC.

In this sample, this clonotype turned up many times. In DNA, the CDR3 is TGTGCCAGCACCGACCGGGACTCGCAGGGCAATGAGCAGTTCTTC. The encoded protein is CASTDRDSQGNEQFF. V is TRBV6-2 or TRBV6-3 and J is TRBJ2-1, with D perhaps TRBD2 (6 bases). This CDR3 comprises 15 residues. Germline V gene data show CDR1 as MNHEY and CDR2 as SVGEGT. Deletions cut 7 bases from V and 6 bases from J, with 19 bases between.

The chain recombines TRBV10-3 with TRBJ2-5, with no clear D. V shed 3 bases and J shed 5 bases, with 22 bases lying between them. CDR1 and CDR2 from the germline V gene are ENHRY and SYGVKD. This CDR3 has 17 amino acids. The CDR3 loop is CAISDPDLVVSKETQYF. CDR3 nucleotide sequence: TGTGCCATCAGTGATCCGGACCTAGTAGTCTCGAAGGAGACCCAGTACTTC.

Concerning this clonotype: The junction shows a germline mismatch at one end, possibly a read error. The chain uses TRBV9 and TRBJ1-4; no definite D call. The CDR3 consists of 13 residues. The germline V gene has CDR1 SGDLS and CDR2 YYNGEE. CDR3 in DNA: TGTGCCAGCAGCCCCACTCCTAATGAAAGACTGTTTTTC. Protein product: CASSPTPNERLFF.

This chain uses TRBV7-9 with TRBJ2-5; tentatively, D is TRBD1 (7 bases). Trimming took off 3 bases at V and 5 bases at J, with 19 bases between the two ends. This CDR3 is 16 amino acids long. From germline, CDR1 is SEHNR and CDR2 FQNEAQ (reference sequence). DNA for the CDR3: TGTGCCAGCAGCTTCACGTCGGAGGGGGCGTTGGAGACCCAGTACTTC. Protein product: CASSFTSEGALETQYF.

The CDR3: CASSSRAYEQYF. CDR3 nucleotides: TGTGCCAGCAGCTCGAGGGCCTACGAGCAGTACTTC. The rearrangement uses TRBV7-9 and TRBJ2-7, with D maybe TRBD2 (5 bases). The CDR3 has 12 residues. From germline, CDR1 is SEHNR and CDR2 FQNEAQ (reference sequence). Between the trimmed V and J ends, which lost 4 bases and 2 bases, there was a span of 6 bases.

This rearrangement joins TRBV5-1 to TRBJ2-3; no definite D call. Germline V gives CDR1 SGHRS, CDR2 YFSETQ. The length of the CDR3 is 14 residues. Trimming removed 0 bases at V and 0 bases at J, with 5 bases between. The CDR3 sequence: CASSLVLSTDTQYF. The CDR3 DNA reads TGCGCCAGCAGCTTGGTACTAAGCACAGATACGCAGTATTTT.

This clonotype was observed a few times. The rearrangement uses TRBV5-1 and TRBJ1-6; tentatively, D is TRBD1 (6 bases). V lost 4 bases to trimming and J lost 10 bases, with 18 bases between them. From germline, CDR1 is SGHRS and CDR2 YFSETQ. The length of the CDR3 is 15 residues. In nucleotides, the CDR3 is TGCGCCAGCAGCGAGAAACAGGGCAGCTCATCACCCCTCCACTTT. Its protein product is CASSEKQGSSSPLHF.

V gene TRBV19 combines with J gene TRBJ1-4; D is perhaps TRBD1 (6 bases). The CDR3 is 17 amino acids. Between the trimmed V and J ends, which lost 8 bases and 5 bases, there was a span of 24 bases. Germline CDR1 and CDR2: LNHDA and SQIVND (reference sequence). Here the CDR3 reads CASWGPPLKGENEKLFF. In DNA form, the CDR3 reads TGTGCCAGTTGGGGACCCCCTTTGAAGGGGGAGAATGAAAAACTGTTTTTT.

The CDR3 spells CATTHDWRLPYNEQFF. The CDR3 nucleotides read TGTGCCACCACGCACGATTGGCGCCTCCCCTACAATGAGCAGTTCTTC. The chain links TRBV19 to TRBJ2-1; D is uncertain. In germline, CDR1 is LNHDA, CDR2 SQIVND (reference sequence). The germline V and J ends were trimmed by 10 bases and 2 bases, with 21 bases remaining between them. The CDR3 has 16 residues. Full variable domain (rest looked up from reference TRBV19 and TRBJ2-1): DGGITQSPKYLFRKEGQNVTLSCEQNLNHDAMYWYRQDPGQGLRLIYYSQIVNDFQKGDIAEGYSVSREKKESFPLTVTSAQKNPTAFYLCATTHDWRLPYNEQFFGPGTRLTVL.

This clonotype occurred a few times. CDR3 region: CASSPGHHSGANVLTF. In DNA form, the CDR3 reads TGTGCCAGCAGTCCAGGCCACCACTCTGGGGCCAACGTCCTGACTTTC. The genes are TRBV6-4 and TRBJ2-6; D remains unclear. CDR3 length equals 16 residues. Deletions cut 5 bases from V and 0 bases from J, with 11 bases between. Per the germline V gene, CDR1 is MRHNA and CDR2 is SNTAGT.

This clonotype showed up just a few times. The chain couples TRBV7-2 to TRBJ1-2, with 7 positions matching TRBD1. CDR1 and CDR2 (germline): SGHTA, FQGNSA. Trimming at V came to 5 bases and at J to 4 bases, leaving 7 bases not matched to a gene. This CDR3 has 14 residues. The CDR3 region has the DNA TGTGCCAGCAGCCCAGGGACAGCGATCTATGGCTACACCTTC. The encoded protein is CASSPGTAIYGYTF. Full variable domain (outside the CDR3, taken from reference TRBV7-2 and TRBJ1-2): GAGVSQSPSNKVTEKGKDVELRCDPISGHTALYWYRQSLGQGLEFLIYFQGNSAPDKSGLPSDRFSAERTGGSVSTLTIQRTQQEDSAVYLCASSPGTAIYGYTFGSGTRLTVV.

This chain connects TRBV5-1 to TRBJ1-1; possible D gene TRBD1, 5 bases. Trimming removed 2 bases from V and 0 bases from J, with 8 bases in between. Germline CDR1 and CDR2: SGHRS and YFSETQ. The CDR3 covers 14 residues. The CDR3 nucleotides read TGCGCCAGCAGCTTCAGGGCGGTGAACACTGAAGCTTTCTTT. It translates to CASSFRAVNTEAFF.